These 31 T cell receptor beta chains were all obtained from the same sample, sequenced in a study of technical replicates of blood from a handful of donors. Using immunoSEQ multiplex PCR, the repertoire was profiled, and TCRdb retains in-frame clones only, with some absent. The repertoire has approximately 52,000 clones, roughly 86% of them found once; the top ten carry 5% to 6%. The sequenced sample was PBMCs. These receptor sequences come from a human donor in good health. Some clones in this sample may be carry-over from other donors' samples.

The V and J genes are TRBV30 and TRBJ2-1, with D maybe TRBD1 (5 bases). CDR3 length: 13 residues. From germline, CDR1 is GTSNPN and CDR2 SVGIG (reference sequence). The ends were cut back, 5 bases at V and 6 bases at J, with 14 bases in the middle. The CDR3 region has the DNA TGTGCCTGGCGTCCCTCTAGGGGCAATGAGCAGTTCTTC. It is translated as CAWRPSRGNEQFF.

The chain combines TRBV11-1 with TRBJ2-1; tentative D call: TRBD1 (6 bases). Germline V gene lookup returns CDR1 SGHAT and CDR2 FQDESV (reference sequence). This CDR3 has 13 amino acids. The V end was cut by 6 bases, the J end by 2 bases, with 8 bases between. The CDR3 region is CASRGQTYNEQFF. CDR3 in DNA: TGTGCCAGCAGAGGACAGACCTACAATGAGCAGTTCTTC. The full variable domain, its missing parts supplied by reference TRBV11-1 and TRBJ2-1, is EAEVAQSPRYKITEKSQAVAFWCDPISGHATLYWYRQILGQGPELLVQFQDESVVDDSQLPKDRFSAERLKGVDSTLKIQPAELGDSAMYLCASRGQTYNEQFFGPGTRLTVL.

This clone was counted only a few times. The chain joins TRBV7-6 to TRBJ2-7; perhaps TRBD1 as D (6 bases). The V gene's germline CDR1 is SGHVS and CDR2 FNYEAQ. CDR3 length: 14 residues. Trimming pared 1 base from V and 6 bases from J, leaving 13 bases between. In nucleotides, the CDR3 is TGTGCCAGCAGCTTAGGTTGGGCACAGGGCGAGCAGTACTTC. Its translation is CASSLGWAQGEQYF.

The chain combines TRBV7-9 with TRBJ2-7; 7 bases match TRBD2. The ends lost 5 bases at V and 2 bases at J; junction bases unmatched: 6. The length of the CDR3 is 14 residues. Germline V lookup: CDR1 SEHNR, CDR2 FQNEAQ (reference sequence). The CDR3 sequence is CASSPEAGPYEQYF. The CDR3 DNA sequence: TGTGCCAGCAGCCCGGAAGCGGGGCCCTACGAGCAGTACTTC.

The J gene is TRBJ2-7, the V gene TRBV5-4; a possible D gene is TRBD2 (6 bases). CDR3 size: 15 residues. The ends were cut back, 0 bases at V and 0 bases at J, with 10 bases in the middle. Germline-derived CDR1 and CDR2 are SGHNT and YYREEE (reference sequence). Here the CDR3 reads CASSLGGRSSYEQYF. The CDR3 DNA sequence: TGTGCCAGCAGCTTGGGAGGGAGGAGCTCCTACGAGCAGTACTTC. The full variable domain, in which reference TRBV5-4 and TRBJ2-7 provide the parts outside the CDR3, is ETGVTQSPTHLIKTRGQQVTLRCSSQSGHNTVSWYQQALGQGPQFIFQYYREEENGRGNFPPRFSGLQFPNYSSELNVNALELDDSALYLCASSLGGRSSYEQYFGPGTRLTVT.

The chain uses TRBV7-2 and TRBJ2-4; D perhaps matches TRBD2 (6 bases). Germline V gene data show CDR1 as SGHTA and CDR2 as FQGNSA. Trimming pared 5 bases from V and 3 bases from J, leaving 17 bases between. The CDR3 loop spans 16 amino acids. CDR3 DNA: TGTGCCAGCAGCCTGGGGCCTAGCGAGATCAAAAACATTCAGTACTTC. It codes for CASSLGPSEIKNIQYF.

This clone was recorded once. Here the CDR3 DNA reads TGTGCCAGCAGTGACTCTTCTAGCGGGACGATCGATGAGCAGTTCTTC. It specifies CASSDSSSGTIDEQFF. The J gene is TRBJ2-1, the V gene TRBV6-4, with 9 bases aligning to TRBD2. From germline, CDR1 is MRHNA and CDR2 SNTAGT. V gave up 0 bases and J gave up 8 bases; unmatched junction bases: 8. The CDR3 length is 16 residues.

The chain couples TRBV9 to TRBJ2-1; 13 bases are a match to TRBD2. Losses at the gene ends were 3 bases for V and 7 bases for J; bases not matched to a gene: 10. From germline, CDR1 is SGDLS and CDR2 YYNGEE. The CDR3 runs to 17 residues. CDR3 protein: CASSAEGLAGHGNEQFF. In DNA form, the CDR3 reads TGTGCCAGCAGCGCTGAGGGACTAGCGGGACACGGTAATGAGCAGTTCTTC.

The V and J genes are TRBV4-3 and TRBJ2-5; D possibly corresponds to TRBD1 (6 bases). V gave up 5 bases and J gave up 5 bases, with 9 bases separating them. The CDR3 totals 12 residues. Germline CDR1 and CDR2: LGHNA and YSLEER. CDR3: CASSYTGETQYF. The CDR3 nucleotides are TGCGCCAGCAGCTACACAGGGGAGACCCAGTACTTC.

The chain is built from TRBV4-3 and TRBJ2-6, with 14 nucleotides matching TRBD2. The CDR3 consists of 20 residues. Germline lookup yields CDR1 LGHNA and CDR2 YSLEER. V gave up 1 base and J gave up 1 base; unmatched junction bases: 6. CDR3 nucleotide sequence: TGCGCCAGCAGCCAAGTTTTGGGACTAGCGGGAGAGTCTGGGGCCAACGTCCTGACTTTC. Protein product: CASSQVLGLAGESGANVLTF.

A single count supports this clone. This chain joins TRBV9 and TRBJ2-3; possible D gene TRBD2, 5 bases. Germline V lookup: CDR1 SGDLS, CDR2 YYNGEE. This CDR3 region has 16 residues. The V end was cut by 0 bases, the J end by 1 base, with 12 bases between. The DNA of the CDR3 is TGTGCCAGCAGCGTAGCGGCTAGCCTTCGCACAGATACGCAGTATTTT. This sequence encodes CASSVAASLRTDTQYF.

This chain connects TRBV7-6 to TRBJ2-1; 7 bases are shared with TRBD2. The CDR3 contains 12 residues. The V gene end was trimmed by 5 bases and the J gene end by 10 bases; junction bases not matched to a gene: 5. CDR1 and CDR2 from the germline V gene are SGHVS and FNYEAQ. The CDR3 DNA sequence: TGTGCCAGCAGCGGTCCTAGCGGCGAGCAGTTCTTC. This codes for CASSGPSGEQFF.

The rearrangement links TRBV29-1 to TRBJ2-7; the match to TRBD2 covers 13 bases. CDR3 length: 14 residues. The junction had 3 bases not matched to a gene; V was cut back by 4 bases and J by 3 bases. Germline CDR1 SQVTM, CDR2 ANQGSEA. The CDR3 protein is CSVAGTSGNYEQYF. CDR3 nucleotides: TGCAGCGTTGCCGGGACTAGCGGGAACTACGAGCAGTACTTC.

This chain connects TRBV21-1 to TRBJ1-1. TRBV21-1 is described as a pseudogene. The CDR3 totals 12 residues. The CDR3 DNA is TGTGCCAGCACCGGAGAGAACACTGAAGCTTTCTTT. Protein product: CASTGENTEAFF.

The J gene is TRBJ2-1, the V gene TRBV6-1; tentatively, D is TRBD1 (6 bases). Between the trimmed V and J ends, which lost 8 bases and 5 bases, there was a span of 19 bases. CDR3 length equals 15 residues. The germline CDR1 and CDR2 sequences are MNHNS and SASEGT. CDR3 in amino acids: CASHNDRPIDNEQFF. Here the CDR3 DNA reads TGTGCCAGCCATAACGACAGGCCCATCGACAATGAGCAGTTCTTC.

CDR3 bases: TGTGCCAGCTCACCACAGTTCCTTCCGGAGCTAGGGAGTGGCTACACCTTC. Its translation: CASSPQFLPELGSGYTF. J is TRBJ1-2 and V is TRBV18; D is unclear. The CDR3 length is 17 residues. V lost 1 base, J lost 7 bases, and 22 bases lay in between. The V gene's germline CDR1 is KGHSH and CDR2 LQKENI.

This chain uses TRBV5-1 with TRBJ1-2, with 8 bases aligning to TRBD1. With 4 bases clipped from V and 4 bases from J, the junction kept 9 bases outside the gene matches. Germline values: CDR1 SGHRS, CDR2 YFSETQ. The CDR3 is 15 amino acids. The CDR3 is CASSPGSDRGYGYTF. The CDR3, as DNA: TGCGCCAGCAGCCCCGGAAGCGACAGGGGCTATGGCTACACCTTC.

The V and J genes are TRBV6-5 and TRBJ2-7; D perhaps matches TRBD1 (5 bases). V lost 1 base and J 6 bases, leaving 16 bases between the germline ends. CDR1 and CDR2 from the germline V gene are MNHEY and SVGAGI. There are 15 residues in the CDR3. CDR3 sequence: CASSYYAGNLAEQYF. In DNA form, the CDR3 reads TGTGCCAGCAGTTACTACGCAGGGAACTTGGCCGAGCAGTACTTC.

The DNA of the CDR3 is TGTGCCACAGAAGACAGGGGGCGGATGAACGAGCAGTACTTC. It yields the protein CATEDRGRMNEQYF. V gene TRBV15 combines with J gene TRBJ2-7; TRBD1 aligns across 10 bases. This CDR3 has 14 amino acids. Per germline, CDR1 LNHNV and CDR2 YYDKDF (reference sequence). After removal of 9 bases from V and 5 bases from J, the junction contained 10 bases not matched to a gene. The full variable domain, with the rest looked up from reference TRBV15 and TRBJ2-7, is DAMVIQNPRYQVTQFGKPVTLSCSQTLNHNVMYWYQQKSSQAPKLLFHYYDKDFNNEADTPDNFQSRRPNTSFCFLDIRSPGLGDTAMYLCATEDRGRMNEQYFGPGTRLTVT.

V and J are TRBV15 and TRBJ1-1; a weak D match, TRBD1 (5 bases). CDR1 LNHNV and CDR2 YYDKDF come from the germline V gene (reference sequence). V was trimmed by 0 bases and J by 5 bases, leaving 19 bases between them. This CDR3 contains 17 residues. CDR3 bases: TGTGCCACCAGCAGAGATTGGGGGGTCTCATCTGCGACTGAAGCTTTCTTT. Translating it yields CATSRDWGVSSATEAFF.

The chain recombines TRBV4-1 with TRBJ1-6; D unresolved. Germline V gives CDR1 MGHRA, CDR2 YSYEKL. Trimming cost V 2 bases and J 7 bases, with 15 bases left between them. The CDR3 extends over 16 amino acids. The CDR3 DNA is TGCGCCAGCAGCCAACCGAGGGTTAGAGGAAATTCACCCCTCCACTTT. It specifies CASSQPRVRGNSPLHF.

This clone was observed a handful of times. The chain has TRBV7-2 and TRBJ1-6; tentatively, D is TRBD1 (5 bases). Trimming removed 4 bases from V and 9 bases from J, with 13 bases in between. CDR1 is SGHTA, CDR2 FQGNSA, per germline. CDR3 length: 14 amino acids. CDR3 in amino acids: CASSSGGAASPLHF. CDR3 nucleotide sequence: TGTGCCAGCAGCTCTGGAGGGGCGGCTTCACCCCTCCACTTT.

The V and J genes are TRBV27 and TRBJ2-2; no definite D call. The length of the CDR3 is 17 residues. Germline CDR1 is MNHEY and CDR2 is SMNVEV (reference sequence). V was shortened by 5 bases and J by 8 bases, with 24 bases between the two germline ends. DNA of the CDR3: TGTGCCAGCAGTCTTTCCTTGGTAGAGGAGTTGGTTGGGGAGCTGTTTTTT. This codes for CASSLSLVEELVGELFF.

This chain uses TRBV5-1 with TRBJ1-2; 11 nucleotides align to TRBD1. Unmatched junction bases numbered 4, after V lost 4 bases and J lost 2 bases. The CDR3 is 15 amino acids. Germline-derived CDR1 and CDR2 are SGHRS and YFSETQ. The CDR3 DNA follows: TGCGCCAGCAGCAGGACAGGGGGCACCAACTATGGCTACACCTTC. It is translated as CASSRTGGTNYGYTF.

The gene calls are TRBV4-2 and TRBJ2-1; possible D gene TRBD1, 5 bases. The germline V and J ends were trimmed by 0 bases and 0 bases, with 9 bases remaining between them. The CDR3 extends over 16 amino acids. From germline, CDR1 is LGHNA and CDR2 YNFKEQ. DNA of the CDR3: TGTGCCAGCAGCCAAGAAGGACAAATCTCCTACAATGAGCAGTTCTTC. It translates to CASSQEGQISYNEQFF.

This chain joins TRBV5-5 and TRBJ2-5; D unclear. CDR1 and CDR2 from the germline V gene are SGHKS and YYEKEE (reference sequence). This CDR3 has 14 amino acids. Deletions cut 5 bases from V and 4 bases from J, with 15 bases between. Here the CDR3 DNA reads TGTGCCAGCAGTTACGGAATCCTAGTAGAGACCCAGTACTTC. Translated, it gives CASSYGILVETQYF.

This clone was seen only a few times. The gene calls are TRBV2 and TRBJ1-2, with 8 bases identical to TRBD1. Trimming removed 5 bases from V and 10 bases from J; junction bases left unmatched: 3. Germline loops: CDR1 SNHLY, CDR2 FYNNEI. The length of the CDR3 is 11 residues. In DNA form, the CDR3 reads TGTGCCAGCAGTTTGGACAGGGTCTACACCTTC. The encoded protein is CASSLDRVYTF.

The rearrangement uses TRBV30 and TRBJ2-5; the D gene is possibly TRBD2 (6 bases). This CDR3 region has 13 residues. V lost 5 bases and J lost 4, with 14 bases in between. From germline, CDR1 is GTSNPN and CDR2 SVGIG (reference sequence). As DNA, the CDR3 is TGTGCCTGGGGGACTTGGAGCGGAGAGACCCAGTACTTC. Translating gives CAWGTWSGETQYF.

V and J are TRBV28 and TRBJ2-7; no firm D call. The CDR3 covers 19 residues. Trimming cost V 5 bases and J 0 bases, with 26 bases left between them. CDR1 is MDHEN, CDR2 SYDVKM, per germline. CDR3 nucleotides: TGTGCCAGCAGTCCCGAACTCCTGAGGTCGCGGCGCACCTCCTACGAGCAGTACTTC. Translating gives CASSPELLRSRRTSYEQYF.

The chain carries TRBV4-2 and TRBJ2-5; TRBD2 matches at 8 bases. Trimming took 4 bases from V and 0 from J; bases not matched to a gene: 10. Germline lookup yields CDR1 LGHNA and CDR2 YNFKEQ. The CDR3 has 17 amino acids. CDR3 in amino acids: CASSPTGAGGHQETQYF. Written as DNA, the CDR3 is TGTGCCAGCAGCCCAACGGGGGCGGGGGGCCACCAAGAGACCCAGTACTTC.

Concerning this clone itself: One end of the junction varies from germline; a read error may be responsible. This chain joins TRBV7-9 and TRBJ2-1; 7 bases agree with TRBD2. The CDR3 covers 12 residues. Germline V gene sequence: CDR1 SEHNR, CDR2 FQNEAQ (reference sequence). CDR3 amino acids: CASSLAAAEQFF. DNA of the CDR3: TGTGCCAGCAGCCTAGCGGCGGCTGAGCAGTTCTTC.